This T cell receptor (beta chain) came from a study of blood T cells in healthy people across ages. Findings of the study overall: Researchers judged that diversity estimates from one million T cells fell short of true values.

A second PCR, run for roughly 6 to 11 cycles, used a sample-barcoded 5' primer plus a J-beta primer mix. TCRdb fed the 5' RACE reads into MiXCR, producing one record per CDR3 protein. The sample has approximately 800,000 distinct CDR3 sequences, about a quarter seen once. A remark on this clonotype: Its antigen is not known.

The CDR3 is made up of 15 amino acids. Per germline, CDR1 MNHEY and CDR2 SMNVEV (reference sequence). The V segment lost 5 bases and the J segment 4 bases; nucleotides outside the gene matches: 5. These data were likewise used in another study, on T cells of mothers and their children.

The sequence was collected from a boy aged 10-17 years in good health. The chain recombines TRBV27 with TRBJ1-2, with 12 bases aligning to TRBD1. The sequenced sample consisted of blood. This CDR3 reads CASSLGGQGAYGYTF. CDR3 in DNA: TGTGCCAGCAGTCTAGGGGGACAGGGGGCCTATGGCTACACCTTC.